The T cell receptor (beta chain) under discussion was sequenced for a study of cytomegalovirus exposure and HLA in healthy donors. The PCR contained 60 Vbeta and 13 Jbeta primers. Produced via immunoSEQ multiplex PCR; TCRdb's table is partial and in-frame only. The top ten clones hold around 1.5% of a sample with around 170,000 clones, around 80% of them seen once. Germline V gene lookup returns CDR1 SQVTM and CDR2 ANQGSEA. With V trimmed by 3 bases and J by 4 bases, 5 bases remained unmatched. The CDR3 spans 15 residues. The chain employs TRBV29-1 and TRBJ2-3, with 12 positions matching TRBD2. This TCR derives from a man aged 18 to 30 in good health and CMV-seronegative. Sequencing was done on a sample of PBMCs. The CDR3 DNA sequence: TGCAGCGTTGACCTAGCGGGAGGGCGGGCAGATACGCAGTATTTT. It codes for CSVDLAGGRADTQYF.